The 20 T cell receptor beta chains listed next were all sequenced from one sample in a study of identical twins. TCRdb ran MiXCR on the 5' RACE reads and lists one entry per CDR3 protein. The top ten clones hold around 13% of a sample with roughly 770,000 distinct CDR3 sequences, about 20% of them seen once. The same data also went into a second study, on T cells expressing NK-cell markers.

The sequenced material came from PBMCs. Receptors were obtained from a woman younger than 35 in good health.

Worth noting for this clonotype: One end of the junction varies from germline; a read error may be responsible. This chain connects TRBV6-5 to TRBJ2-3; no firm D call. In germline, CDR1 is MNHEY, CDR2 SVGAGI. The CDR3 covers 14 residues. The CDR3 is CASSYSTDPQLGYF. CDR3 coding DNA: TGTGCCAGCAGCTACTCGACGGACCCTCAGCTGGGGTATTTT.

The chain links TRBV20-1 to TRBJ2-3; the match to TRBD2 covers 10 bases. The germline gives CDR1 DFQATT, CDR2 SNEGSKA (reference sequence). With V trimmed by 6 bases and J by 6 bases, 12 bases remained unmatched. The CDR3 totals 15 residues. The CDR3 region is CSAPKASGSKDTQYF. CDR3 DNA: TGCAGTGCCCCTAAGGCTAGCGGGAGTAAGGATACGCAGTATTTT.

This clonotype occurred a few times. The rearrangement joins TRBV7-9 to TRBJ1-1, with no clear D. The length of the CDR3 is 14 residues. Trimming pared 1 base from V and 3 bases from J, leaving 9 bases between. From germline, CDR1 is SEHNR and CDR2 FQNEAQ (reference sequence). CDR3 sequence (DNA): TGTGCCAGCAGCTTAGATTGGCGGGACACTGAAGCTTTCTTT. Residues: CASSLDWRDTEAFF.

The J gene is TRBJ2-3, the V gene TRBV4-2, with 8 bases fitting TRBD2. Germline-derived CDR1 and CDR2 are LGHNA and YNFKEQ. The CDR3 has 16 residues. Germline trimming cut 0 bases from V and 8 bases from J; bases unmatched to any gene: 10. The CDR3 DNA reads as TGTGCCAGCAGCCAAGACCCCCCGGGGGCGGGGGGTACGCAGTATTTT. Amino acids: CASSQDPPGAGGTQYF.

CDR3 sequence: CATRRDRYLNEQFF. The CDR3 DNA follows: TGTGCCACCCGCCGGGACAGATACCTCAATGAGCAGTTCTTC. The J gene is TRBJ2-1, the V gene TRBV10-3; 7 bases are a match to TRBD1. Germline V gene sequence: CDR1 ENHRY, CDR2 SYGVKD. The trim removed 10 bases at V and 6 bases at J, leaving 12 bases unmatched. The CDR3 length is 14 residues.

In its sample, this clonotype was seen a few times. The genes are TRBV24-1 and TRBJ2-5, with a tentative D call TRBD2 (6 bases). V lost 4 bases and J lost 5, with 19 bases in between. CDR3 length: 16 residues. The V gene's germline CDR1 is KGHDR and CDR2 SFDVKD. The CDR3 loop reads CATSDPGTQGGETQYF. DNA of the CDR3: TGTGCCACCAGTGACCCCGGGACCCAAGGAGGGGAGACCCAGTACTTC.

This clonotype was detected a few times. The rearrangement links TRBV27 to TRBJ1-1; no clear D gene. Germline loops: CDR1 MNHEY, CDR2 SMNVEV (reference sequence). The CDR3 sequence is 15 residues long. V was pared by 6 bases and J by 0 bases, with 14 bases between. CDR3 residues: CASRDLSQLNTEAFF. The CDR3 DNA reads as TGTGCCAGCAGGGACCTTAGTCAGTTGAACACTGAAGCTTTCTTT.

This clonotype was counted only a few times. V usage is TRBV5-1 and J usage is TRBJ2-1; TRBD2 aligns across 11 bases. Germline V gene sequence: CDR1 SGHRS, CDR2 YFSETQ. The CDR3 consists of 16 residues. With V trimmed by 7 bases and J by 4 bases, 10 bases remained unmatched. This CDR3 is CASGRDGTSGYNEQFF. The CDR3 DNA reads TGCGCCAGCGGACGGGACGGGACTAGCGGATACAATGAGCAGTTCTTC.

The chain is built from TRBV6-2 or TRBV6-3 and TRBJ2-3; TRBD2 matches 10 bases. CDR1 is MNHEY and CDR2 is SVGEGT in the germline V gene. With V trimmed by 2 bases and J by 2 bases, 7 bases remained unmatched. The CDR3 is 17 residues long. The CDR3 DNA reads TGTGCCAGCAGTTACCGTCTAGCGGGGGCCTTCACAGATACGCAGTATTTT. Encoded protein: CASSYRLAGAFTDTQYF.

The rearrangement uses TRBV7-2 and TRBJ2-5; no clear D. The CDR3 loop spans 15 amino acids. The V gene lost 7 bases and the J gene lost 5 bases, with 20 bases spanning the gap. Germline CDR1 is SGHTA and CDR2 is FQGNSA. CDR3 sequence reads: CASTVDGVNLETQYF. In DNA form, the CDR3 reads TGTGCCAGCACCGTTGATGGGGTAAACCTGGAGACCCAGTACTTC.

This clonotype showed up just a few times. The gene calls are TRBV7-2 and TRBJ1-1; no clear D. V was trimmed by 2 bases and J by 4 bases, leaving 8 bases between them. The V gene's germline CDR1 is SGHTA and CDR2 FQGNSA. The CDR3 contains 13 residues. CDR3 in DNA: TGTGCCAGCAGCTTACGACACATCACTGAAGCTTTCTTT. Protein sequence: CASSLRHITEAFF.

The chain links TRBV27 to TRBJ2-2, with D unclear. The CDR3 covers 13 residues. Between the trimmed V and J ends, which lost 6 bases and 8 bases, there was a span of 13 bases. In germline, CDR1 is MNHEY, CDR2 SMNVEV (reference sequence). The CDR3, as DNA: TGTGCCAGCAGCTGTGGATCGAAGGGGGAGCTGTTTTTT. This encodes CASSCGSKGELFF.

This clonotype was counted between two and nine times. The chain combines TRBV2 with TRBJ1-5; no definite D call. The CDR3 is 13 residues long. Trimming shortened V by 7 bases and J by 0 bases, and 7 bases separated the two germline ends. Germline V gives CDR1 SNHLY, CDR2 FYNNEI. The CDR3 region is CASIRDSNQPQHF. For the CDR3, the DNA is TGTGCCAGCATTCGGGATAGCAATCAGCCCCAGCATTTT.

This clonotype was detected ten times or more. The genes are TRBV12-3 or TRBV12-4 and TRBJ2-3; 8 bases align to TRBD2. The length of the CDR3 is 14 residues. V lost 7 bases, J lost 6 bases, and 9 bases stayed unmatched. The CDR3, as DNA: TGTGCCAGCACTCCACTAGCGGTAGAGGATACGCAGTATTTT. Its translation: CASTPLAVEDTQYF.

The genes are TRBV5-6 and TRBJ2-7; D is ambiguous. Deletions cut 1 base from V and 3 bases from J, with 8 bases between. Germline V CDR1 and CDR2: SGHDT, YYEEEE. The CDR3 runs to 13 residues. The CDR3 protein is CASSLWASYEQYF. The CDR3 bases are TGTGCCAGCAGCTTGTGGGCTAGCTACGAGCAGTACTTC.

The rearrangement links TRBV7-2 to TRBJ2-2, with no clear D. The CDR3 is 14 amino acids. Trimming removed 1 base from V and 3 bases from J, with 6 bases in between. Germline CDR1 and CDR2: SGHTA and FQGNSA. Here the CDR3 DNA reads TGTGCCAGCAGCTTAGTGACCTACACCGGGGAGCTGTTTTTT. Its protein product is CASSLVTYTGELFF.

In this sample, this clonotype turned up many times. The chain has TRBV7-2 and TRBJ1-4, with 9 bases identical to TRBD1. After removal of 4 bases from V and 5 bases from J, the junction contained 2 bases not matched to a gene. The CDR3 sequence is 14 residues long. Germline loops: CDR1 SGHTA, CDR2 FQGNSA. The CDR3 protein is CASSSGTGNEKLFF. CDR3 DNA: TGTGCCAGCAGCTCCGGGACAGGGAATGAAAAACTGTTTTTT. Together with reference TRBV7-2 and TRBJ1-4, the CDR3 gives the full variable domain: GAGVSQSPSNKVTEKGKDVELRCDPISGHTALYWYRQSLGQGLEFLIYFQGNSAPDKSGLPSDRFSAERTGGSVSTLTIQRTQQEDSAVYLCASSSGTGNEKLFFGSGTQLSVL.

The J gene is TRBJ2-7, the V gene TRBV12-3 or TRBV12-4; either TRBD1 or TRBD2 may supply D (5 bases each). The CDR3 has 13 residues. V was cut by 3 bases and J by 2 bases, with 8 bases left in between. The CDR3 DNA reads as TGTGCCAGCAGTTTTTCGGGACCCTACGAGCAGTACTTC. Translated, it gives CASSFSGPYEQYF.

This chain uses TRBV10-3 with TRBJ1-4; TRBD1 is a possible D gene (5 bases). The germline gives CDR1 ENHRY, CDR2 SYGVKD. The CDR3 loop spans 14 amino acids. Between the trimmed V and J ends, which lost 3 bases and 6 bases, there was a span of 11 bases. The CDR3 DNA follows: TGTGCCATCAGTGACAAGGGAGGGGATGAAAAACTGTTTTTT. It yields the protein CAISDKGGDEKLFF.

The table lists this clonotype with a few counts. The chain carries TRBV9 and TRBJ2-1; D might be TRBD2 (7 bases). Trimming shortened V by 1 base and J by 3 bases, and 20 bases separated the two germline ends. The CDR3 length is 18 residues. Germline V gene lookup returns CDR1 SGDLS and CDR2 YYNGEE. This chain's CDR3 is CASSVPRRGGQLYNEQFF. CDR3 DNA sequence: TGTGCCAGCAGCGTACCTAGGAGGGGGGGCCAACTCTACAATGAGCAGTTCTTC. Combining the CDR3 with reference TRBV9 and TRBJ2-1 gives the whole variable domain DSGVTQTPKHLITATGQRVTLRCSPRSGDLSVYWYQQSLDQGLQFLIQYYNGEERAKGNILERFSAQQFPDLHSELNLSSLELGDSALYFCASSVPRRGGQLYNEQFFGPGTRLTVL.